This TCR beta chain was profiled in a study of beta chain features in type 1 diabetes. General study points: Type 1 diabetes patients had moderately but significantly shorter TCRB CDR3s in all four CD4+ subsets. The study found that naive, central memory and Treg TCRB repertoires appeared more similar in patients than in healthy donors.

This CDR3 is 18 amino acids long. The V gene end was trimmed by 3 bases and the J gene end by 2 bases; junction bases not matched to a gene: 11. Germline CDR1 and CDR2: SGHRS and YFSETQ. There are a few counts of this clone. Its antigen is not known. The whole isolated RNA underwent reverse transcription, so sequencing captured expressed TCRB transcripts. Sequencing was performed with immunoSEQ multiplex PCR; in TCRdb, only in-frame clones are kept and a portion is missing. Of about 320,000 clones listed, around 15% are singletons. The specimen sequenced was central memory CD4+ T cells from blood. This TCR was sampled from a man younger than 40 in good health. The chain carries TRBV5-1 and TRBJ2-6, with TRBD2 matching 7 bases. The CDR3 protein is CASSSGGLAAAGANVLTF. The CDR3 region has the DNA TGCGCCAGCAGCTCGGGAGGTCTAGCGGCAGCTGGGGCCAACGTCCTGACTTTC.